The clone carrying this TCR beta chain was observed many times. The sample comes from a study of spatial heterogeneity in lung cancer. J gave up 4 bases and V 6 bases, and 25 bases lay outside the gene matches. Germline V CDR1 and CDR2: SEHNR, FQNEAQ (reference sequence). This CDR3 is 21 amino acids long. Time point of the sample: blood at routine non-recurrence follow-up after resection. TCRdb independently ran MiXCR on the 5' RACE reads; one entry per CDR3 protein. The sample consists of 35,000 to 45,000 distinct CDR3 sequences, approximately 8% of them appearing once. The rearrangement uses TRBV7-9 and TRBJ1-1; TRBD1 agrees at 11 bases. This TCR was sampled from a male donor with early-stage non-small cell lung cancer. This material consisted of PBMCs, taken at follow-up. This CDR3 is CASSVPQDRGPRAPVGTEAFF. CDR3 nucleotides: TGTGCCAGCAGTGTGCCCCAGGACAGGGGGCCTAGAGCCCCGGTTGGCACTGAAGCTTTCTTT. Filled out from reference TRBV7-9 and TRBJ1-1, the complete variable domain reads DTGVSQNPRHKITKRGQNVTFRCDPISEHNRLYWYRQTLGQGPEFLTYFQNEAQLEKSRLLSDRFSAERPKGSFSTLEIQRTEQGDSAMYLCASSVPQDRGPRAPVGTEAFFGQGTRLTVV.